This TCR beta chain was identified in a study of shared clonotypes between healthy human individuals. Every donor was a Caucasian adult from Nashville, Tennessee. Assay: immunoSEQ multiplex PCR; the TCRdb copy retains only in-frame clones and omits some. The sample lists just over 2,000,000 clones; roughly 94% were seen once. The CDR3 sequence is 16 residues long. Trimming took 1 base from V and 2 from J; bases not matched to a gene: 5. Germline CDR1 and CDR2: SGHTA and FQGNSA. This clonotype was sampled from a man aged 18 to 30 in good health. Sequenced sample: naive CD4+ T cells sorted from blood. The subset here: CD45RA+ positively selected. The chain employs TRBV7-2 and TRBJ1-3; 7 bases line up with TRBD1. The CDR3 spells CASSLGQGSTGNTIYF. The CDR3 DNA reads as TGTGCCAGCAGCTTAGGACAGGGTTCCACTGGAAACACCATATATTTT.